This T cell receptor (beta chain) was captured by sequencing in a study of T cells in localized non-small cell lung cancer. Germline lookup yields CDR1 MNHGY and CDR2 SAAAGT. The CDR3 length is 16 residues. V shed 2 bases and J shed 3 bases, with 14 bases lying between them. The method was immunoSEQ multiplex PCR; TCRdb's version includes in-frame clones alone and lacks a portion of them. The sample contains some 2,000 clones, around a quarter of which appear only once. In its sample, this clone was seen a few times. Its antigen is not identified. Study-wide results and caveats: Analysis by sequencing included only one tumor region, so heterogeneity remains possible.

The genes are TRBV6-8 and TRBJ1-5, with a possible D match to TRBD1 (6 bases). The input for sequencing was lung tumor tissue, taken before any cancer treatment. The sequence derives from a woman aged 35-75 years with stage II lung adenocarcinoma. Here the CDR3 DNA reads TGTGCCAGCAGTTACGACCACAGGGCCCTCAATCAGCCCCAGCATTTT. Amino acid sequence: CASSYDHRALNQPQHF.